In its sample, the clone carrying this T cell receptor beta chain was seen once. Its antigen remains unknown. Roughly 27,000 T cell genomes, or approximately 190 ng DNA, went into the sorted-subset replicate PCRs. The protocol was immunoSEQ multiplex PCR, while the TCRdb copy is restricted to in-frame clones and leaves out a portion. The data contain about 1 million clones, roughly 75% of them singletons. CDR3 length equals 16 residues. V shed 8 bases, J shed 4 bases, and the junction held 5 bases outside the gene matches. Per the germline V gene, CDR1 is SNHLY and CDR2 is FYNNEI. The data originate from a study of shared clonotypes between healthy human individuals. Study details: Donors consisted of a couple of women and a few men between 18 and 49. Study-level points and caveats: Naive subsets typically showed greater estimated richness than memory subsets. Lower generation probabilities were found for non-shared clonotypes than for those shared by all four donors.

The sequenced sample consisted of memory CD4+ T cells sorted from blood. Subset of the sample: CD45RA-negative fraction. The receptor was isolated from a man aged 18-30 years in good health. The V call is TRBV2, the J call TRBJ2-2; 15 nucleotides match TRBD2. CDR3 nucleotide sequence: TGTGCCAGCGAAGGGACTAGCGGGAGGAGCACCGGGGAGCTGTTTTTT. It codes for CASEGTSGRSTGELFF.